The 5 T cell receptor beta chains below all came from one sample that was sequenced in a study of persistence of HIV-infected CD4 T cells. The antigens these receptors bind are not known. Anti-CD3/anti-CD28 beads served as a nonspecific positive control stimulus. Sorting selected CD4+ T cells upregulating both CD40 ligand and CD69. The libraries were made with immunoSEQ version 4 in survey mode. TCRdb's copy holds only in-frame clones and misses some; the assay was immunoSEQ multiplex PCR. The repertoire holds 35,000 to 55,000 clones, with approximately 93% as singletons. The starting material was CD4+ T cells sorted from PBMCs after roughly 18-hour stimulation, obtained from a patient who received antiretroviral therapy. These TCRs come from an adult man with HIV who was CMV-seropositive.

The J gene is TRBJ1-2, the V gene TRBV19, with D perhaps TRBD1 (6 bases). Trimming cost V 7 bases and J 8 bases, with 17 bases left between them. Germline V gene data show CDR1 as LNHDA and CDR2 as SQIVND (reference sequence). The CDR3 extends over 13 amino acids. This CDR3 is CASNPMDSRGYTF. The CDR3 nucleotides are TGTGCCAGTAACCCGATGGACAGTCGGGGCTACACCTTC.

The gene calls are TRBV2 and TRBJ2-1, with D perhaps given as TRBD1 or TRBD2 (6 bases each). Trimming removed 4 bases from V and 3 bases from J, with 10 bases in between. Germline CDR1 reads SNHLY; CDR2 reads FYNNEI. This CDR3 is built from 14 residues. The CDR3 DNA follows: TGTGCCAGCAGTGGCGGGACAAACTACAATGAGCAGTTCTTC. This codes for CASSGGTNYNEQFF.

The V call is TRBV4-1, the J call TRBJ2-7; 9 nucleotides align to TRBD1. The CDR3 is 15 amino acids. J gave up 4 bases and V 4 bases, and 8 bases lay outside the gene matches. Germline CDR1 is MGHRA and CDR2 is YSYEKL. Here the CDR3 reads CASSLGTGIAYEQYF. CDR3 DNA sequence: TGCGCCAGCAGCCTAGGGACAGGGATCGCTTACGAGCAGTACTTC.

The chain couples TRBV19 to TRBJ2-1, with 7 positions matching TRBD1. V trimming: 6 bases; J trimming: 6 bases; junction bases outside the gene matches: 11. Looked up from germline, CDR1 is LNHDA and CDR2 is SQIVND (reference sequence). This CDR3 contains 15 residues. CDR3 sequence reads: CASRPGQSMGNEQFF. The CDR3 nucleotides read TGTGCCAGTAGACCGGGACAGTCGATGGGCAATGAGCAGTTCTTC.

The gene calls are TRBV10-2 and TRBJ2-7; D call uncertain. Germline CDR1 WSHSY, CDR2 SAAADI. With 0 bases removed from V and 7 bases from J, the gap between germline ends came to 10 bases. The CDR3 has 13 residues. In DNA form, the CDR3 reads TGCGCCAGCAGTGAGTCCGGTTTATGGGAGCAGTACTTC. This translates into CASSESGLWEQYF.